This entry is about one TCR beta chain. Its antigen remains unidentified. This entry comes from a study of radiation and T cells in renal cell carcinoma. Overall study results and limits: Top tumor clonotypes rose in blood 2 weeks post-radiation, then contracted.

Time point described: blood 4 weeks post-SBRT, at nephrectomy. The treatment: 15 Gy SBRT to primary tumor, nephrectomy 4 weeks later. The germline V gene has CDR1 SGDLS and CDR2 YYNGEE. CDR3 length equals 14 residues. The junction had 4 bases not matched to a gene; V was cut back by 4 bases and J by 1 base. TCRdb keeps only in-frame clones here, not all; method: immunoSEQ multiplex PCR. The table lists over 90,000 clones, around 83% of them singletons, with approximately 7.3% in the top ten. This sample comprised blood, obtained from a patient whose treatment included radiotherapy and nephrectomy. This clonotype originated in a man between 60 and 70 years old with renal cell carcinoma. The chain is built from TRBV9 and TRBJ2-5; 7 bases align to TRBD2. CDR3 residues: CASSPGTIQETQYF. DNA for the CDR3: TGTGCCAGCAGCCCCGGGACTATCCAAGAGACCCAGTACTTC. Looking up the rest from reference TRBV9 and TRBJ2-5 gives the full variable domain: DSGVTQTPKHLITATGQRVTLRCSPRSGDLSVYWYQQSLDQGLQFLIQYYNGEERAKGNILERFSAQQFPDLHSELNLSSLELGDSALYFCASSPGTIQETQYFGPGTRLLVL.